This TCR beta chain was profiled in a study of T cell changes during pregnancy in multiple sclerosis. This CDR3 is 16 amino acids long. This clone was detected a few times. Assay: immunoSEQ multiplex PCR; the TCRdb copy retains only in-frame clones and omits some. The table includes tens of thousands of clones, about 93% detected once. Sample: CD4+ T cells from peripheral blood mononuclear cells, taken before pregnancy. This sequence joins TRBV1 and TRBJ1-6; the table's D call, TRBD1, was not checked against the DNA. TRBV1 is termed a pseudogene. The clonotype originates from a female donor with multiple sclerosis, enrolled in a pregnancy study. CDR3 DNA: TGCACCAGCAGCCATTGGCTCAACTCCTATAATTCACCCCTCCACTTT. Translated, it gives CTSSHWLNSYNSPLHF.